These T cell receptor beta chains were read from a single sample in a study of blood T cell repertoires in COVID-19. TCRdb's copy holds only in-frame clones and misses some; the assay was immunoSEQ multiplex PCR. The sample shows roughly 140,000 clones, 80% to 90% of them seen only once. Sample: peripheral blood. Receptors were obtained from a woman aged 55-70 years with active COVID-19. Each CDR3 is given with its conserved first and last residue. A D gene is named only where the DNA matches it firmly. The size of a clone is reported for some rows only, either as once, few or many, or as a class for expanded clones.

clone_size	d_call	v_call	j_call	cdr3_aa	cdr3_nt
-	-	TRBV7-3	TRBJ2-7	CASSPYSWAGVSSYEQYF	TGTGCCAGCAGCCCCTATTCGTGGGCGGGCGTCAGCTCCTACGAGCAGTACTTC
-	-	TRBV13	TRBJ2-1	CASSLLQGGGGNSYNEQFF	TGTGCCAGCAGCCTTCTCCAGGGAGGGGGGGGTAACTCCTACAATGAGCAGTTCTTC
once	-	TRBV9	TRBJ2-1	CASSRDSYNEQFF	TGTGCCAGCAGCCGGGACTCCTACAATGAGCAGTTCTTC
-	-	TRBV3-1/TRBV3-2	TRBJ1-6	CASSQGGIGSPLHF	TGTGCCAGCAGCCAAGGAGGGATTGGGTCACCCCTCCACTTT
-	TRBD2	TRBV4-1	TRBJ2-1	CASSQLLAGGAYNEQFF	TGCGCCAGCAGCCAACTACTAGCGGGAGGGGCGTACAATGAGCAGTTCTTC
-	TRBD1	TRBV3-1/TRBV3-2	TRBJ1-1	CASSPRRGLTEAFF	TGTGCCAGCAGTCCCAGGAGGGGGCTCACTGAAGCTTTCTTT
-	TRBD2	TRBV7-6	TRBJ2-5	CASSLAPGLATQETQYF	TGTGCCAGCAGCTTAGCGCCGGGACTAGCGACCCAAGAGACCCAGTACTTC
-	TRBD1	TRBV9	TRBJ1-2	CASSALMGTGTGYTF	TGTGCCAGCAGCGCCTTAATGGGGACAGGGACTGGCTACACCTTC
-	TRBD2	TRBV11-2	TRBJ2-1	CASSFGGGSYNEQFF	TGTGCCAGCAGCTTCGGGGGGGGCTCCTACAATGAGCAGTTCTTC
-	TRBD1	TRBV7-6	TRBJ1-3	CASSLRTGSNTGNTIYF	TGTGCCAGCAGCTTACGGACAGGGAGTAATACAGGAAACACCATATATTTT
-	-	TRBV29-1	TRBJ2-5	CSVAPGFQETQYF	TGCAGCGTTGCCCCAGGATTTCAAGAGACCCAGTACTTC
-	TRBD1	TRBV4-1	TRBJ1-1	CASSHEGGRYTEAFF	TGCGCCAGCAGCCACGAAGGGGGCAGGTACACTGAAGCTTTCTTT
-	-	TRBV14	TRBJ2-7	CASSQDQGQRYEQYF	TGTGCCAGCAGCCAAGATCAGGGACAACGCTACGAGCAGTACTTC
few	TRBD1	TRBV7-6	TRBJ1-5	CASSLGTGGFNQPQHF	TGTGCCAGCAGCTTGGGCACAGGGGGCTTCAATCAGCCCCAGCATTTT
-	TRBD2	TRBV9	TRBJ2-2	CASSRLAGVITGELFF	TGTGCCAGCTCCAGGCTAGCGGGAGTGATCACCGGGGAGCTGTTTTTT
-	-	TRBV28	TRBJ2-5	CASSPAEGGTQYF	TGTGCCAGCAGTCCCGCCGAGGGAGGGACCCAGTACTTC
-	TRBD2	TRBV5-1	TRBJ2-7	CASSPASGQTYEQYF	TGCGCCAGCAGCCCAGCTAGCGGGCAGACCTACGAGCAGTACTTC